A selection of T cell receptor beta chains follows, all from one sample in a study of T-cell reconstitution after alpha-beta-depleted transplantation in children. TCRdb ran MiXCR on the PCR reads and lists one entry per CDR3 protein. The repertoire consists of approximately 290,000 distinct CDR3 sequences, with roughly 11% occurring once and the leading ten covering 23%. The sequencing used peripheral blood, collected 180 days after TCRalphabeta/CD19-depleted stem cell transplant. Source of these receptors: a male patient under 10 years old who had a stem cell transplant for chronic granulomatous disease, so the T cells may come from the graft donor. CDR3s include the opening cysteine and the closing phenylalanine or tryptophan. The order of the fields is V gene, D gene, clone size, J gene, CDR3 length, CDR3 protein, CDR3 DNA. D genes are given only for firm matches. Some rows have no size entry. The others give once, few or many, or a class for an expanded clone.

>TRBV20-1|TRBD2|many|TRBJ2-2|15
CSARLAGLNTGELFF
TGCAGTGCTAGACTAGCGGGGTTAAACACCGGGGAGCTGTTTTTT
>TRBV10-3|TRBD2|.|TRBJ2-5|15
CAIKGTGGAQETQYF
TGTGCCATCAAGGGGACGGGGGGAGCCCAAGAGACCCAGTACTTC
>TRBV5-1|TRBD1|many|TRBJ2-6|18
CASSWGTGNPSGANVLTF
TGCGCCAGCAGCTGGGGGACAGGCAACCCTTCTGGGGCCAACGTCCTGACTTTC
>TRBV5-1|TRBD1|many|TRBJ2-7|17
CASSFMRTGGPSYEQYF
TGCGCCAGCAGCTTCATGAGGACAGGGGGCCCCTCCTACGAGCAGTACTTC
>TRBV12-3/TRBV12-4|TRBD1|.|TRBJ1-6|15
CASSPTTGDNSPLHF
TGTGCCAGCAGTCCGACTACAGGGGATAATTCACCCCTCCACTTT
>TRBV14|TRBD2|few|TRBJ2-3|15
CASSQMTSGRDTQYF
TGTGCCAGCAGCCAAATGACTAGCGGGAGAGATACGCAGTATTTT
>TRBV9|TRBD1|many|TRBJ2-6|22
CASSVGPPSETTGGSGANVLTF
TGTGCCAGCAGCGTAGGTCCCCCGTCCGAGACAACAGGGGGCTCTGGGGCCAACGTCCTGACTTTC
>TRBV30|TRBD1|.|TRBJ1-2|16
CAWSVRGTGGPPGYTF
TGTGCCTGGAGTGTACGGGGGACAGGGGGTCCCCCAGGCTACACCTTC
>TRBV10-3|.|many|TRBJ1-2|13
CAISERGSHGYTF
TGTGCCATCAGTGAAAGGGGATCTCATGGCTACACCTTC
>TRBV29-1|.|many|TRBJ2-1|11
CSVGKDNEQFF
TGCAGCGTTGGGAAGGACAATGAGCAGTTCTTC
>TRBV20-1|TRBD1|many|TRBJ2-1|13
CSARGTGVNEQFF
TGCAGTGCTAGGGGGACAGGGGTCAATGAGCAGTTCTTC
>TRBV7-2|.|many|TRBJ2-1|14
CASSLALSYNEQFF
TGTGCCAGCAGCTTAGCACTTTCCTACAATGAGCAGTTCTTC
>TRBV5-1|TRBD1|.|TRBJ2-2|17
CASSIGQGVVRTGELFF
TGCGCCAGCAGCATTGGACAGGGGGTCGTGAGAACCGGGGAGCTGTTTTTT
>TRBV5-1|TRBD1|many|TRBJ2-5|16
CASAQRSGQGKETQYF
TGCGCCAGCGCCCAGCGTTCAGGACAGGGAAAAGAGACCCAGTACTTC
>TRBV14|TRBD1|.|TRBJ2-2|15
CASSRLTGDTGELFF
TGTGCCAGCAGCCGTTTGACAGGGGACACCGGGGAGCTGTTTTTT
>TRBV20-1|.|many|TRBJ2-1|15
CSANPGAASYNEQFF
TGCAGTGCGAACCCGGGAGCGGCCTCCTACAATGAGCAGTTCTTC
>TRBV29-1|TRBD1|many|TRBJ1-1|14
CSATGGTANTEAFF
TGCAGCGCTACGGGGGGGACAGCGAACACTGAAGCTTTCTTT
>TRBV12-3/TRBV12-4|TRBD1|many|TRBJ2-7|15
CASSSTGVPGYEQYF
TGTGCCAGCAGTTCCACAGGGGTCCCGGGCTACGAGCAGTACTTC
>TRBV11-1|TRBD1|.|TRBJ1-4|14
CASSTGDRDEKLFF
TGTGCCAGCAGTACGGGGGACAGGGACGAAAAACTGTTTTTT
>TRBV18|TRBD1|many|TRBJ2-3|14
CASSLQTGVDTQYF
TGTGCCAGCTCACTTCAAACAGGGGTTGATACGCAGTATTTT
>TRBV27|TRBD2|many|TRBJ2-3|19
CASRQQFIGASGTPDTQYF
TGTGCCTCTCGCCAGCAGTTTATTGGAGCTAGCGGGACCCCAGATACGCAGTATTTT
>TRBV12-3/TRBV12-4|TRBD2|many|TRBJ2-7|15
CASSSSIAGGYEQYF
TGTGCCAGCAGTTCCTCGATAGCGGGAGGCTACGAGCAGTACTTC
>TRBV5-1|.|many|TRBJ1-1|13
CASSLAPINEAFF
TGCGCCAGCAGCTTGGCGCCAATAAATGAAGCTTTCTTT
>TRBV20-1|.|many|TRBJ1-2|12
CSARAREKGYTF
TGCAGTGCTAGAGCCCGGGAGAAGGGCTACACCTTC
>TRBV10-2|.|many|TRBJ2-6|15
CASRDINSGANVLTF
TGCGCCAGCAGGGACATAAACTCTGGGGCCAACGTCCTGACTTTC
>TRBV5-6|.|many|TRBJ2-5|14
CASSLPMGQETQYF
TGTGCCAGCAGCTTGCCTATGGGCCAAGAGACCCAGTACTTC
>TRBV6-5|TRBD1|.|TRBJ2-1|11
CASNQGAEQFF
TGTGCCAGCAATCAGGGGGCTGAGCAGTTCTTC
>TRBV12-3/TRBV12-4|.|many|TRBJ2-7|12
CASSQGFYEQYF
TGTGCCAGCAGTCAGGGGTTTTACGAGCAGTACTTC
>TRBV20-1|TRBD2|many|TRBJ2-1|16
CSATIGLAGVMNEQFF
TGCAGTGCCACAATCGGACTAGCGGGAGTAATGAATGAGCAGTTCTTC
>TRBV9|TRBD1|.|TRBJ2-1|16
CASSVISGQGFGEQFF
TGTGCCAGCAGCGTAATCTCCGGACAGGGGTTTGGTGAGCAGTTCTTC
>TRBV7-2|TRBD2|.|TRBJ2-1|16
CASSLRSGRALDEQFF
TGTGCCAGCAGCTTAAGGAGCGGGAGGGCCTTGGATGAGCAGTTCTTC
>TRBV29-1|.|many|TRBJ2-1|12
CSTTDGYNEQFF
TGCAGCACCACGGACGGCTACAATGAGCAGTTCTTC
>TRBV5-1|.|.|TRBJ2-7|14
CASSLQYQGDEQYF
TGCGCCAGCAGCTTACAGTATCAGGGCGACGAGCAGTACTTC
>TRBV4-3|.|many|TRBJ2-1|16
CASSQDQPSSYNEQFF
TGCGCCAGCAGCCAAGATCAGCCAAGCTCCTACAATGAGCAGTTCTTC
>TRBV7-2|TRBD1|many|TRBJ2-7|15
CASSLLGQRHYEQYF
TGTGCCAGCAGCTTATTGGGACAGCGTCACTACGAGCAGTACTTC
>TRBV5-1|.|many|TRBJ2-3|11
CASSREDTQYF
TGCGCCAGCAGCAGGGAAGATACGCAGTATTTT
>TRBV14|.|many|TRBJ2-3|13
CASSQDRVDTQYF
TGTGCCAGCAGCCAAGACCGGGTAGATACGCAGTATTTT
>TRBV5-1|.|many|TRBJ2-3|13
CASSLGPGDTQYF
TGCGCCAGCAGCTTGGGACCCGGGGATACGCAGTATTTT
>TRBV5-8|.|many|TRBJ2-3|16
CASSFGALIKADTQYF
TGTGCCAGCAGCTTTGGTGCCCTGATTAAGGCAGATACGCAGTATTTT
>TRBV4-1|TRBD1|many|TRBJ2-2|13
CASSQTGVGELFF
TGCGCCAGCAGCCAAACAGGGGTCGGGGAGCTGTTTTTT
>TRBV5-1|.|many|TRBJ2-2|15
CASSEPSGNTGELFF
TGCGCCAGCAGCGAACCCAGTGGGAACACCGGGGAGCTGTTTTTT
>TRBV7-9|.|many|TRBJ2-2|13
CACTGGGTGELFF
TGTGCCTGCACAGGGGGGGGCACCGGGGAGCTGTTTTTT
>TRBV3-1|TRBD1|many|TRBJ1-2|13
CASSPRTGGGYTF
TGTGCCAGCAGCCCCCGGACAGGGGGAGGCTACACCTTC
>TRBV20-1|TRBD2|many|TRBJ2-5|15
CSASMSGRPRETQYF
TGCAGTGCTAGTATGAGCGGGAGGCCCCGTGAGACCCAGTACTTC
>TRBV12-3/TRBV12-4|TRBD1|many|TRBJ2-5|14
CASSFGQGVETQYF
TGTGCCAGCAGTTTCGGGCAGGGGGTGGAGACCCAGTACTTC
>TRBV7-2|TRBD1|many|TRBJ2-6|17
CASSPPRQGSGANVLTF
TGTGCCAGCAGCCCCCCACGACAGGGCTCTGGGGCCAACGTCCTGACTTTC
>TRBV18|TRBD2|many|TRBJ2-1|18
CASSPPSARETGDNEQFF
TGTGCCAGCTCACCACCCTCTGCGCGGGAGACCGGCGACAATGAGCAGTTCTTC